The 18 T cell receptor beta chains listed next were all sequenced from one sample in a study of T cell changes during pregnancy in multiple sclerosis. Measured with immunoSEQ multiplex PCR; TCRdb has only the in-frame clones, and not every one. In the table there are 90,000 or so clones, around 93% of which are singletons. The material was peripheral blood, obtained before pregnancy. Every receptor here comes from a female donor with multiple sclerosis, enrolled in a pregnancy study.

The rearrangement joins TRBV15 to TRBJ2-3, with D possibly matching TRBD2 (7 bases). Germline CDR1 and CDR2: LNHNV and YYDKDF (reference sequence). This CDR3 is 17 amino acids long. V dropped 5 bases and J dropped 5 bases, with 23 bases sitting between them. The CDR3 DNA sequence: TGTGCCACCAGCCTCGGAGACTCTGGGGGGGGCATAGATACGCAGTATTTT. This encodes CATSLGDSGGGIDTQYF.

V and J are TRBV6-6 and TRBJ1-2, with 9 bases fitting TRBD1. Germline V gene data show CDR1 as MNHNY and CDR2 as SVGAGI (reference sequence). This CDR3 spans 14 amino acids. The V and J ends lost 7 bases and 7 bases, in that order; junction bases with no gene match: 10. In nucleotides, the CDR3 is TGTGCCAGCACCCCGGGACAGGGCGCGGTTGGCTACACCTTC. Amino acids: CASTPGQGAVGYTF.

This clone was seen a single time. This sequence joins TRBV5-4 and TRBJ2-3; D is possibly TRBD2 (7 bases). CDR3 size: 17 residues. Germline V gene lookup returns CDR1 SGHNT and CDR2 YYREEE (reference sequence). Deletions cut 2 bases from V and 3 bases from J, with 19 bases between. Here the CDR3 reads CASSFLRGRDLTDTQYF. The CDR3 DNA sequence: TGTGCCAGCAGCTTCCTGCGGGGGCGCGATTTGACAGATACGCAGTATTTT.

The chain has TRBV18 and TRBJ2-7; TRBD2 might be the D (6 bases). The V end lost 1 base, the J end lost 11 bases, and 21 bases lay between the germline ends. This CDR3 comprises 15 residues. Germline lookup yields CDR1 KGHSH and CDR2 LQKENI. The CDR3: CASSPLPGRGLGEYF. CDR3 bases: TGTGCCAGCTCACCACTCCCGGGGCGGGGATTGGGGGAGTACTTC.

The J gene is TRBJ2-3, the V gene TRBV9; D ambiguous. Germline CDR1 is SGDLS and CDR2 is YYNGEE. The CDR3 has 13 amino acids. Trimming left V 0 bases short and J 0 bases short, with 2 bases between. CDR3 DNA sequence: TGTGCCAGCAGCGTAGTAAGCACAGATACGCAGTATTTT. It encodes CASSVVSTDTQYF.

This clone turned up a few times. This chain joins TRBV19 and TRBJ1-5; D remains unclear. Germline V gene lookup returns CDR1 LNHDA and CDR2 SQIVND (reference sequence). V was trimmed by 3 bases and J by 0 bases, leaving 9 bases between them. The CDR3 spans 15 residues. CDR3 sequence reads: CASSIGGGSNQPQHF. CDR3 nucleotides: TGTGCCAGTAGTATTGGCGGAGGTAGCAATCAGCCCCAGCATTTT.

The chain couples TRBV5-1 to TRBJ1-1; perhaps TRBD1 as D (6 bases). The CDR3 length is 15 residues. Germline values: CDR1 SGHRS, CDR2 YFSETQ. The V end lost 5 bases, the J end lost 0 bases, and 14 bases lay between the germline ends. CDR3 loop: CASSSATGMNTEAFF. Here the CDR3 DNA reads TGCGCCAGCAGTTCAGCTACAGGGATGAACACTGAAGCTTTCTTT.

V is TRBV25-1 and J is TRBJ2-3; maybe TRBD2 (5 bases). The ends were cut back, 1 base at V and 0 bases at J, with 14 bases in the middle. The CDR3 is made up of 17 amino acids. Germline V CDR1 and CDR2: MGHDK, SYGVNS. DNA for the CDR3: TGTGCCAGCAGTGAATCCTTAACGGGGATTAGCACAGATACGCAGTATTTT. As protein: CASSESLTGISTDTQYF.

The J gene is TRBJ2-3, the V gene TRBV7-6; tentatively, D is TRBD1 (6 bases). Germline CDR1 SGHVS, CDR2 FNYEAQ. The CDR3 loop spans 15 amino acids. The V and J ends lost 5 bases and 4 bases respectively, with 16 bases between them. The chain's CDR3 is CASSPEQGSPDTQYF. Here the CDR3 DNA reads TGTGCCAGCAGCCCTGAACAGGGTTCCCCAGATACGCAGTATTTT.

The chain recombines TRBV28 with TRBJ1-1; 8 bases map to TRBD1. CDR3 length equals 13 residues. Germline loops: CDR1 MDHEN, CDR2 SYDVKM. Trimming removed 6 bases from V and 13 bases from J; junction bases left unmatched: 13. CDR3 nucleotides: TGTGCCAGCAGGGGGCTTCAGGGGGCGCCTGGTTTCTTT. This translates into CASRGLQGAPGFF.

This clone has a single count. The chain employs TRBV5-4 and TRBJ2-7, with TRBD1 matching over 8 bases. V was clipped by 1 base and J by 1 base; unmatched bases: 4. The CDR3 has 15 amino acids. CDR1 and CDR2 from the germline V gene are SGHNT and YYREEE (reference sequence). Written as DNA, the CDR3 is TGTGCCAGCAGCTTGCCGGGACAGGCATCCTACGAGCAGTACTTC. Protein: CASSLPGQASYEQYF.

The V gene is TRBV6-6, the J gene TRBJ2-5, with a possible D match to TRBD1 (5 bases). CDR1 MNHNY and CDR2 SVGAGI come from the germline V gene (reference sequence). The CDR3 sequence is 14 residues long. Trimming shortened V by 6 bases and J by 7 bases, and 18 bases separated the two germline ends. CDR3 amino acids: CASRYTGDRTTQYF. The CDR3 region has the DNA TGTGCCAGCAGATACACCGGAGACAGAACGACCCAGTACTTC.

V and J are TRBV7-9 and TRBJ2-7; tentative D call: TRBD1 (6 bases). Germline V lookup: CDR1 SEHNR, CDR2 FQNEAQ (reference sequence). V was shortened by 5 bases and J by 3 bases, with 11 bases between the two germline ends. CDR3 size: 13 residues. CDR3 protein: CASSPSGDYEQYF. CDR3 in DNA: TGTGCCAGCAGCCCATCAGGGGACTACGAGCAGTACTTC.

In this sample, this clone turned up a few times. For the CDR3, the DNA is TGTGCCAGCAGCGCCCAGGGTGTTGACCCCGGCTACACCTTC. It translates to CASSAQGVDPGYTF. J is TRBJ1-2 and V is TRBV7-9; the D gene is possibly TRBD1 (5 bases). CDR3 length: 14 amino acids. V gave up 5 bases and J gave up 8 bases, with 18 bases separating them. Germline V gene lookup returns CDR1 SEHNR and CDR2 FQNEAQ (reference sequence).

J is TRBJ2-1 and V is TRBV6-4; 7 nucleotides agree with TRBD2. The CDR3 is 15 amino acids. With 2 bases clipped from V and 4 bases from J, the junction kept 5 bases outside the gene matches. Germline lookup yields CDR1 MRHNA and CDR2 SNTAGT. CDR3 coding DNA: TGTGCCAGCAGTGACGGGGAGCGGGAATACAATGAGCAGTTCTTC. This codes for CASSDGEREYNEQFF.

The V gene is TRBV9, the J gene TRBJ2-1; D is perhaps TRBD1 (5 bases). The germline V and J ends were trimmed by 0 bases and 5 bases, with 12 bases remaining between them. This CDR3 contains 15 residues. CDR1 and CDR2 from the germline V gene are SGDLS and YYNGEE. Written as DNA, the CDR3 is TGTGCCAGCAGCGTAGGGGTAGGGGTGAACAATGAGCAGTTCTTC. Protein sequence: CASSVGVGVNNEQFF.

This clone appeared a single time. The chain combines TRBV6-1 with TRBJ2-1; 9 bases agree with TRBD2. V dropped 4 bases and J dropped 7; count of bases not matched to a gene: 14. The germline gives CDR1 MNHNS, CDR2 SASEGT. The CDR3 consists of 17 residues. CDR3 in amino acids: CASSGVTSGTGRNEQFF. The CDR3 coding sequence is TGTGCCAGCAGTGGGGTGACTAGCGGTACGGGTAGAAATGAGCAGTTCTTC.

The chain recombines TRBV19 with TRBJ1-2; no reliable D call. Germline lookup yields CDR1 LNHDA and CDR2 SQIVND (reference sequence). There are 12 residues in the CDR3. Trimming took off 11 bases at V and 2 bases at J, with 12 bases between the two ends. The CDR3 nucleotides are TGTGCCTCAAATGGCGGAAACTATGGCTACACCTTC. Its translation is CASNGGNYGYTF.